In its sample, the clone carrying this T cell receptor (beta chain) was seen a few times. Its specificity is unknown. These data originate in a study of T-cell memory formation after mild COVID-19. Study details: TCR clusters were mostly donor specific.

Findings and caveats of the study: A balance of CD4 and CD8 characterized clones contracting day 15 to 85, whereas later expanders leaned CD4+.

TCR alpha and TCR beta cDNA libraries with sample barcodes and UMIs came from 5'RACE using constant-segment primers. TCRdb redid the calling of the 5' RACE reads with MiXCR, one entry per CDR3 protein. The table includes about 200,000 distinct CDR3 sequences, 18% detected once. The CDR3 has 15 amino acids. J gave up 1 base and V 4 bases, and 5 bases lay outside the gene matches. Looked up from germline, CDR1 is LGHNA and CDR2 is YNFKEQ. This sequence was found in an adult woman who had mild COVID-19 (a few samples of this study predate the infection). Cell type and time point are not known. The chain carries TRBV4-2 and TRBJ2-3; TRBD1 aligns across 7 bases. Specimen: PBMCs or a T cell subset sorted from them (not recorded which). The CDR3 DNA reads as TGTGCCAGCAGCCTCCAGGGGGATGGCACAGATACGCAGTATTTT. This translates into CASSLQGDGTDTQYF.